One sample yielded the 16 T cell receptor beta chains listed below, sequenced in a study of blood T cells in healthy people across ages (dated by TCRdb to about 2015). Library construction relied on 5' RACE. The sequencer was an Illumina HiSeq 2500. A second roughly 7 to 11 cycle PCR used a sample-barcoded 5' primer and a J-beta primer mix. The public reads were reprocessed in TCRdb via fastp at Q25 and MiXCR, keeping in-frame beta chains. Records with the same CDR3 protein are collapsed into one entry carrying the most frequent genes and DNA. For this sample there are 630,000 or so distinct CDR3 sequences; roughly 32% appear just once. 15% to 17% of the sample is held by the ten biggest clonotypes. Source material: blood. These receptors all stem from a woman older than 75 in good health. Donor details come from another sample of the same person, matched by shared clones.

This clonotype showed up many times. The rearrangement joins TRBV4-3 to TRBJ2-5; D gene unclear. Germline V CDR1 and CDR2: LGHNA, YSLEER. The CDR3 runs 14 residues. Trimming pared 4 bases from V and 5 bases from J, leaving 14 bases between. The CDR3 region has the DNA TGCGCCAGCAGCCGCCTTTTATCATCGGAGACCCAGTACTTC. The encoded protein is CASSRLLSSETQYF.

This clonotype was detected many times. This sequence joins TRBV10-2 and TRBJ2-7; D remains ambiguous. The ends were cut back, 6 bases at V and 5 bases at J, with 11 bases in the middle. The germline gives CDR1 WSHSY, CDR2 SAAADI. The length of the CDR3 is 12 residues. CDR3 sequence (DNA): TGCGCCAGCAGGGGTCAGCGCCACGAGCAGTACTTC. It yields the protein CASRGQRHEQYF.

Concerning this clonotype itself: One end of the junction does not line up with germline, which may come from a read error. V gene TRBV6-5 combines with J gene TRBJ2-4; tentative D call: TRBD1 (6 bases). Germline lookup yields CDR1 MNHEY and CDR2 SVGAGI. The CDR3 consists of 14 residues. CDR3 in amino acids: CVSSYSFGDNEQYF. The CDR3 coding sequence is TGTGTCAGCAGTTACTCTTTCGGGGACAATGAGCAGTACTTC.

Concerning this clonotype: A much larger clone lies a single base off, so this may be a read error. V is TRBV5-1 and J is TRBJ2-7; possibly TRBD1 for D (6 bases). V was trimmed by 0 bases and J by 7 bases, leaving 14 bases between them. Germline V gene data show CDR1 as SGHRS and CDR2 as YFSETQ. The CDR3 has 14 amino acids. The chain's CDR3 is CASSLVGASNEQYF. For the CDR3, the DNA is TGCGCCAGCAGCTTGGTGGGGGCGAGCAATGAGCAGTACTTC.

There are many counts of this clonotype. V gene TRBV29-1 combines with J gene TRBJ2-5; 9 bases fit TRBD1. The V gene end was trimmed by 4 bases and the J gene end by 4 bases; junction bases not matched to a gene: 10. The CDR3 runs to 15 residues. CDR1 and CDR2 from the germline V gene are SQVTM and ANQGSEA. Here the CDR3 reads CSVGGGQGLGETQYF. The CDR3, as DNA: TGCAGCGTTGGGGGGGGACAGGGTCTTGGAGAGACCCAGTACTTC.

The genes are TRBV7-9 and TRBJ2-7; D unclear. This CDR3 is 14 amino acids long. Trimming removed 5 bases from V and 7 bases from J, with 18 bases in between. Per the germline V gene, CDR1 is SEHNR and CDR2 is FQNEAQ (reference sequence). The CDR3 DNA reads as TGTGCCAGCAGCCCGGAGACCGTCTCGCGGGAGCAGTACTTC. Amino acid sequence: CASSPETVSREQYF.

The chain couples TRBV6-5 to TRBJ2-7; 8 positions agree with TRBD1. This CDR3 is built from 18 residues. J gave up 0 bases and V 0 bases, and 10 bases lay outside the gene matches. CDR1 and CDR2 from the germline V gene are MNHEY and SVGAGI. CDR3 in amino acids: CASSYSRTGPLSSYEQYF. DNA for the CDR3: TGTGCCAGCAGTTACTCAAGGACAGGGCCTCTGAGCTCCTACGAGCAGTACTTC.

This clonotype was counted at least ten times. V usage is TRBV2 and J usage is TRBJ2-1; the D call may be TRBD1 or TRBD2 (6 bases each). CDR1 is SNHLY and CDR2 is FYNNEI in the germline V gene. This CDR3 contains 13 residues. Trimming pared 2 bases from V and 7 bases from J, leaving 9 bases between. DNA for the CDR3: TGTGCCAGCAGTGAAAGGGGGGAGAATGAGCAGTTCTTC. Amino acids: CASSERGENEQFF.

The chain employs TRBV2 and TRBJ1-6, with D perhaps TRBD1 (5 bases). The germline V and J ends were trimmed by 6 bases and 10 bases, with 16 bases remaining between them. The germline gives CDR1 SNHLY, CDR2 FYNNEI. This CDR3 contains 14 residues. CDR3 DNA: TGTGCCAGCAGCTCCCGCAGGGAAGGATCACCCCTCCACTTT. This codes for CASSSRREGSPLHF.

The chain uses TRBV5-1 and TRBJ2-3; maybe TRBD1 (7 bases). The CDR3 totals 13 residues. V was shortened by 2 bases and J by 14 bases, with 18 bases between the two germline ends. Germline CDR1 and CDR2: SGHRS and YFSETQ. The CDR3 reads CASSFPGGLQAYF. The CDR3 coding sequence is TGCGCCAGCAGCTTTCCAGGGGGACTCCAGGCGTATTTT.

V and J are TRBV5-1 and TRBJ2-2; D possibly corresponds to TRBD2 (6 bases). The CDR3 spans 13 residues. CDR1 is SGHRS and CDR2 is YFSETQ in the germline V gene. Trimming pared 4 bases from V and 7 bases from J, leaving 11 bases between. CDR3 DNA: TGCGCCAGCAGCCCGGCGGGGAACGGGGAGCTGTTTTTT. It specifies CASSPAGNGELFF.

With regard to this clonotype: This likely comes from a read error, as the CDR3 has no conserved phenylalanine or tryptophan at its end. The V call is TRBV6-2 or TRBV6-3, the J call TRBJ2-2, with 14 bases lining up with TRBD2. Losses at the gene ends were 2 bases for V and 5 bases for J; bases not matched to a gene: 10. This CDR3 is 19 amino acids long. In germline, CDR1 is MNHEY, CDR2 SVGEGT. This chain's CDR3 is CASSYRTGLAGGFTGELFL. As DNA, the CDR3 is TGTGCCAGCAGTTACAGGACCGGACTAGCGGGGGGATTTACCGGGGAGCTGTTTTTG.

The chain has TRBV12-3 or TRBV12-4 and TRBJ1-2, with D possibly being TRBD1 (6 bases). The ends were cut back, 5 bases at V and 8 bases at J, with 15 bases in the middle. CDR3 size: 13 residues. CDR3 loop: CASSRPQGLGYTF. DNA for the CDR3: TGTGCCAGCAGTAGACCCCAGGGGCTCGGCTACACCTTC.

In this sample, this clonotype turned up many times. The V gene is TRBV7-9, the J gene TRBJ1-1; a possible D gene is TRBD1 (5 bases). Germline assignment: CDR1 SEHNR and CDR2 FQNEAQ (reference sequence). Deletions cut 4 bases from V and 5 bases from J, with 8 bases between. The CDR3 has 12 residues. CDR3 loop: CASSSGGTEAFF. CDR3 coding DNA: TGTGCCAGCAGCTCCGGGGGAACTGAAGCTTTCTTT.

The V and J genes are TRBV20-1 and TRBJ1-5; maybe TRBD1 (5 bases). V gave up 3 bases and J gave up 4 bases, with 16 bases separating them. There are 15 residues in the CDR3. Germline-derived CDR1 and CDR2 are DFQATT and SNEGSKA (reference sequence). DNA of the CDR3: TGCAGTGCTAGTCTCCCGGGACGGGGGAATCAGCCCCAGCATTTT. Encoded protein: CSASLPGRGNQPQHF.

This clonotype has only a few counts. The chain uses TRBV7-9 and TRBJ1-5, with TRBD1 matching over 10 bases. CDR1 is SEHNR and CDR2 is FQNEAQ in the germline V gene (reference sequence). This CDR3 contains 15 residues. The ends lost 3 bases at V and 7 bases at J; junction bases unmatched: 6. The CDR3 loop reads CASSFSGTGDQPQHF. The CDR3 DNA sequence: TGTGCCAGCAGCTTCAGCGGGACAGGGGACCAGCCCCAGCATTTT.